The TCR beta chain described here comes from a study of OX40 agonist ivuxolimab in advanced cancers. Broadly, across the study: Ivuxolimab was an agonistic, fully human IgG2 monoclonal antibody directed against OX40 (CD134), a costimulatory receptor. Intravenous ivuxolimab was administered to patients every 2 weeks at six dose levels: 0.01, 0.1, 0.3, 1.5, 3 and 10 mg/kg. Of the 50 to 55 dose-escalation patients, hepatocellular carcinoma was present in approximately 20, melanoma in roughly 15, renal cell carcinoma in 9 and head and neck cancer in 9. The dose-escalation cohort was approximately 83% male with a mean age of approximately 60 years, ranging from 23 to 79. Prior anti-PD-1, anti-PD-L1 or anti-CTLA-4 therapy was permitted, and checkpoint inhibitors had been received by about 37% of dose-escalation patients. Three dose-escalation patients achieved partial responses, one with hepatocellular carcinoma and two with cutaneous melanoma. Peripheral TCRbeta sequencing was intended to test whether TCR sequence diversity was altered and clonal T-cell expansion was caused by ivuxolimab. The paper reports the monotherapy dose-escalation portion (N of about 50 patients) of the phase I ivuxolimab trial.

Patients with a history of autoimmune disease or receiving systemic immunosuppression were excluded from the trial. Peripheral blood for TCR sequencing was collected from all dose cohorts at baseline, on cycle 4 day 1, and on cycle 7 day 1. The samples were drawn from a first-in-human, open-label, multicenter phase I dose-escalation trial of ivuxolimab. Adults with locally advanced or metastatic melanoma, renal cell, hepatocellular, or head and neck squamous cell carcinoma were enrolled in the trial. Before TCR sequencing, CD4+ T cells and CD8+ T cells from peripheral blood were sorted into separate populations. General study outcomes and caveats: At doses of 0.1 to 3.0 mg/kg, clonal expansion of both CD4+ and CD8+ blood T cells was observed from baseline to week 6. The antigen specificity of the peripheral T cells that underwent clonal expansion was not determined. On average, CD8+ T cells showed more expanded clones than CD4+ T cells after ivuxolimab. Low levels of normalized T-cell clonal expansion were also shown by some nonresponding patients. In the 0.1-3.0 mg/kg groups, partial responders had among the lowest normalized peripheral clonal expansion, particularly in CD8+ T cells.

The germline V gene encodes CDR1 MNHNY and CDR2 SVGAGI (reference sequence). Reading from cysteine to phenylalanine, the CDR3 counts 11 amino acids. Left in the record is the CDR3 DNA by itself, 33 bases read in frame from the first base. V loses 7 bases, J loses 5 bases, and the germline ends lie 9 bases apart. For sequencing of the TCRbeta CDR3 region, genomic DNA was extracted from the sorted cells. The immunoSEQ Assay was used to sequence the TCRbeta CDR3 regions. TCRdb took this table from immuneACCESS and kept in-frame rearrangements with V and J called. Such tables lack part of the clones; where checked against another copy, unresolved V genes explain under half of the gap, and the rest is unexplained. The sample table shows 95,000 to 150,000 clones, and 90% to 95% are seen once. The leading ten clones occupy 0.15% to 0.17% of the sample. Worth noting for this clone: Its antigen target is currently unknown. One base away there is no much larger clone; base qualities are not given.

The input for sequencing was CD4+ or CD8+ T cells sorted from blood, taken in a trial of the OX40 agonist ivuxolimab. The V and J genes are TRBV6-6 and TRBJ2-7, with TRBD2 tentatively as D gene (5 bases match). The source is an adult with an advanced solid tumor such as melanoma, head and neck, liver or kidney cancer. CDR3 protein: CASTTEDEQYF. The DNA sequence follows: TGTGCCAGCACCACGGAGGACGAGCAGTACTTC.